This is a list of T cell receptor beta chains from one sample in a study of CD8 T cells in Susac syndrome. TCRdb redid the calling of the immunoSEQ multiplex PCR reads with MiXCR, one entry per CDR3 protein. The table lists about 210,000 distinct CDR3 sequences, 95% of them singletons. The sample taken for sequencing was CD4+ T cells from PBMCs. The receptors shown here come from a human donor with multiple sclerosis. CDR3s include the opening cysteine and the closing phenylalanine or tryptophan. The D gene is left open where the match is weak. Part of the rows lack a size; the others show once, few, many or a class for expanded clones.

clone size: .; D gene: TRBD1; J gene: TRBJ2-7; V gene: TRBV27; CDR3 protein: CASSRVTGTGTYEQYF; CDR3 DNA: TGTGCCAGCAGTCGCGTAACCGGGACAGGGACCTACGAGCAGTACTTC
clone size: .; D gene: .; J gene: TRBJ2-3; V gene: TRBV29-1; CDR3 protein: CSVAPLEGTQYF; CDR3 DNA: TGCAGCGTGGCTCCCTTAGAGGGTACGCAGTATTTT
clone size: .; D gene: .; J gene: TRBJ2-1; V gene: TRBV11-2; CDR3 protein: CASSLGVVRSEQFF; CDR3 DNA: TGTGCCAGCAGCTTAGGGGTTGTCAGGAGTGAGCAGTTCTTC
clone size: .; D gene: .; J gene: TRBJ1-2; V gene: TRBV29-1; CDR3 protein: CSVVIRGYTF; CDR3 DNA: TGCAGCGTTGTTATCCGAGGCTACACCTTC
clone size: .; D gene: .; J gene: TRBJ2-7; V gene: TRBV7-9; CDR3 protein: CASSFSGGGEQYF; CDR3 DNA: TGTGCCAGCAGCTTCAGCGGAGGGGGCGAGCAGTACTTC
clone size: .; D gene: TRBD2; J gene: TRBJ2-7; V gene: TRBV20-1; CDR3 protein: CSARSGRASREQYF; CDR3 DNA: TGCAGTGCTAGATCCGGGAGGGCCTCCCGCGAGCAGTACTTC
clone size: .; D gene: .; J gene: TRBJ1-3; V gene: TRBV28; CDR3 protein: CASKVGANTIYF; CDR3 DNA: TGTGCCAGCAAAGTTGGAGCAAACACCATATATTTT
clone size: .; D gene: .; J gene: TRBJ2-5; V gene: TRBV7-9; CDR3 protein: CASSKDSYQETQYF; CDR3 DNA: TGTGCCAGCAGCAAGGACAGCTACCAAGAGACCCAGTACTTC
clone size: .; D gene: TRBD1; J gene: TRBJ2-5; V gene: TRBV7-3; CDR3 protein: CASSAQGEETQYF; CDR3 DNA: TGTGCCAGCAGCGCCCAGGGGGAAGAGACCCAGTACTTC
clone size: few; D gene: .; J gene: TRBJ1-2; V gene: TRBV11-2; CDR3 protein: CASSTDNNYGYTF; CDR3 DNA: TGTGCCAGCAGCACGGACAATAACTATGGCTACACCTTC
clone size: .; D gene: .; J gene: TRBJ2-7; V gene: TRBV6-6; CDR3 protein: CASGGSGRPYYEQYF; CDR3 DNA: TGTGCCAGCGGGGGGTCTGGGAGGCCGTATTACGAGCAGTACTTC
clone size: .; D gene: .; J gene: TRBJ1-2; V gene: TRBV29-1; CDR3 protein: CSVEPSPGGYYGYTF; CDR3 DNA: TGCAGCGTTGAACCCAGCCCGGGGGGCTACTATGGCTACACCTTC
clone size: .; D gene: TRBD1; J gene: TRBJ1-2; V gene: TRBV7-2; CDR3 protein: CASSSRTGLSYGYTF; CDR3 DNA: TGTGCCAGCAGCTCCCGGACAGGACTTTCCTATGGCTACACCTTC
clone size: once; D gene: .; J gene: TRBJ2-7; V gene: TRBV12-2; CDR3 protein: CASRLAGPGQGAWEQYF; CDR3 DNA: TGTGCAAGTCGCTTAGCGGGTCCGGGACAGGGGGCGTGGGAGCAGTACTTC
clone size: .; D gene: TRBD1; J gene: TRBJ1-2; V gene: TRBV3-1; CDR3 protein: CASSHNDRAVGGYTF; CDR3 DNA: TGTGCCAGCAGCCACAACGACAGGGCGGTTGGGGGCTACACCTTC
clone size: .; D gene: .; J gene: TRBJ2-1; V gene: TRBV4-2; CDR3 protein: CASSQEAIARNEQFF; CDR3 DNA: TGTGCCAGCAGCCAAGAGGCGATAGCGAGGAATGAGCAGTTCTTC